The entry that follows covers one T cell receptor beta chain sequence. Under the authors' procedure: The authors estimated nucleated cell counts from reference gene primer amplification. The table came from immunoSEQ multiplex PCR; TCRdb's copy has only in-frame clones and leaves some out. V and J calls plus clone size are reproduced from that table; the DNA served to infer D and trimming. The repertoire holds about 180,000 clones, with approximately 83% as singletons. These data come from a study of blood T cell repertoires in COVID-19. About the study: The United States, Italy and Spain provided the acute and convalescent COVID-19 samples. In each case, the material was cDNA or gDNA derived from T cells, B-cell-depleted T cells, or PBMCs.

This TCR derives from a man aged 45-65 years with active or convalescent COVID-19. Source material: peripheral blood.

The CDR3 sequence: CASSPTQGSGQETQYF. The CDR3 DNA follows: TGTGCCAGCTCACCCACACAGGGGAGCGGCCAAGAGACCCAGTACTTC. The chain has TRBV18 and TRBJ2-5, with 7 bases fitting TRBD1. V was clipped by 3 bases and J by 1 base; unmatched bases: 8. The CDR3 sequence is 16 residues long. Germline CDR1 and CDR2: KGHSH and LQKENI.